These 27 T cell receptor beta chains came from one sample sequenced in a study of control samples from healthy donors and cancer patients. TCRdb's copy holds only in-frame clones and misses some; the assay was immunoSEQ multiplex PCR. The profile shows 170,000 or so clones, 80% to 95% of them singletons. Sequencing was carried out using blood. The origin of the receptors is a man between 18 and 35 years old in good health.

The rearrangement uses TRBV6-2 or TRBV6-3 and TRBJ2-1, with TRBD2 as a possible D gene (7 bases). From germline, CDR1 is MNHEY and CDR2 SVGEGT. The ends were cut back, 6 bases at V and 4 bases at J, with 16 bases in the middle. CDR3 size: 15 residues. The CDR3 sequence is CASSNGGRGYNEQFF. The DNA of the CDR3 is TGTGCCAGCAGCAACGGGGGGCGAGGGTACAATGAGCAGTTCTTC.

The rearrangement links TRBV7-2 to TRBJ2-7; TRBD2 agrees at 8 bases. The V gene end was trimmed by 5 bases and the J gene end by 7 bases; junction bases not matched to a gene: 10. Germline V gene lookup returns CDR1 SGHTA and CDR2 FQGNSA. The CDR3 spans 14 residues. The DNA of the CDR3 is TGTGCCAGCAGCCCGGCAGCGGGGGTGGGTGAGCAGTACTTC. It encodes CASSPAAGVGEQYF.

This clone appeared a single time. One junction end does not reproduce the germline sequence, and a read error may be involved. The chain couples TRBV9 to TRBJ2-5, with a weak D call TRBD1 (6 bases). CDR3 size: 17 residues. From germline, CDR1 is SGDLS and CDR2 YYNGEE. CDR3 sequence: CASSVGYVQGGRETQYF. In DNA, the CDR3 is TGTGCCAGCAGTGTAGGATACGTACAGGGCGGGCGAGAGACCCAGTACTTC.

Here the CDR3 DNA reads TGTGCCAGCAGTGAAGACTCCGCCGAGACCCAGTACTTC. Its protein product is CASSEDSAETQYF. The chain joins TRBV2 to TRBJ2-5, with D uncertain. Trimming removed 1 base from V and 5 bases from J, with 8 bases in between. The CDR3 extends over 13 amino acids. Germline lookup yields CDR1 SNHLY and CDR2 FYNNEI.

This clone was found a few times. The gene calls are TRBV30 and TRBJ2-3; the match to TRBD2 covers 8 bases. The trim removed 2 bases at V and 2 bases at J, leaving 12 bases unmatched. The CDR3 has 17 residues. Germline CDR1 is GTSNPN and CDR2 is SVGIG (reference sequence). The CDR3 is CAWSSSVERGLTDTQYF. The CDR3 coding sequence is TGTGCCTGGAGTTCCTCCGTTGAGCGGGGGCTCACAGATACGCAGTATTTT.

J is TRBJ2-3 and V is TRBV18; 7 nucleotides agree with TRBD1. V lost 2 bases to trimming and J lost 4 bases; unmatched junction nucleotides: 6. Germline assignment: CDR1 KGHSH and CDR2 LQKENI. The CDR3 extends over 15 amino acids. The CDR3 DNA follows: TGTGCCAGCTCACCAAGACAGGGAAATCCAGATACGCAGTATTTT. Its protein is CASSPRQGNPDTQYF.

The V and J genes are TRBV27 and TRBJ2-2; D is perhaps TRBD1 (5 bases). Germline V CDR1 and CDR2: MNHEY, SMNVEV (reference sequence). With 1 base removed from V and 4 bases from J, the gap between germline ends came to 7 bases. The CDR3 covers 14 residues. Here the CDR3 reads CASSLYRSTGELFF. Written as DNA, the CDR3 is TGTGCCAGCAGTTTATACAGGAGCACCGGGGAGCTGTTTTTT.

The count of this clone is one. The chain joins TRBV30 to TRBJ2-2; a possible D gene is TRBD2 (6 bases). The germline V gene encodes CDR1 GTSNPN and CDR2 SVGIG (reference sequence). The CDR3 length is 14 residues. V dropped 2 bases and J dropped 6 bases, with 13 bases sitting between them. CDR3: CAWSWGVDAGELFF. For the CDR3, the DNA is TGTGCCTGGAGTTGGGGGGTGGACGCCGGGGAGCTGTTTTTT.

The chain combines TRBV28 with TRBJ2-3, with TRBD2 matching 9 bases. CDR3 size: 14 residues. V was pared by 3 bases and J by 6 bases, with 4 bases of the junction left unmatched. Germline V lookup: CDR1 MDHEN, CDR2 SYDVKM. CDR3 coding DNA: TGTGCCAGCAGTTTCTTAGCGGGGGAGGATACGCAGTATTTT. Its translation is CASSFLAGEDTQYF.

In its sample, this clone was seen once. This sequence joins TRBV28 and TRBJ1-2; TRBD1 agrees at 10 bases. V shed 8 bases, J shed 2 bases, and the junction held 5 bases outside the gene matches. Germline CDR1 is MDHEN and CDR2 is SYDVKM. The CDR3 extends over 14 amino acids. DNA of the CDR3: TGTGCCAGCGGTGGGACAGGGGAGAACTATGGCTACACCTTC. Amino acid sequence: CASGGTGENYGYTF.

The CDR3 DNA follows: TGTGCCAGCTCACCCAAGGGGGGGATGTCAAAAAACATTCAGTACTTC. It specifies CASSPKGGMSKNIQYF. This chain connects TRBV18 to TRBJ2-4; TRBD2 is a possible D gene (7 bases). Trimming pared 3 bases from V and 4 bases from J, leaving 16 bases between. The CDR3 extends over 16 amino acids. In germline, CDR1 is KGHSH, CDR2 LQKENI. The complete variable domain, with remaining parts taken from reference TRBV18 and TRBJ2-4, reads NAGVMQNPRHLVRRRGQEARLRCSPMKGHSHVYWYRQLPEEGLKFMVYLQKENIIDESGMPKERFSAEFPKEGPSILRIQQVVRGDSAAYFCASSPKGGMSKNIQYFGAGTRLSVL.

V is TRBV5-1 and J is TRBJ1-1; D is ambiguous. V lost 0 bases and J lost 0, with 3 bases in between. CDR1 is SGHRS, CDR2 YFSETQ, per germline. CDR3 length equals 13 residues. CDR3 bases: TGCGCCAGCAGCTTGGGGGTGAACACTGAAGCTTTCTTT. Translation gives CASSLGVNTEAFF.

This rearrangement joins TRBV9 to TRBJ1-3; possible D gene TRBD1, 5 bases. Trimming took 4 bases from V and 0 from J, leaving 14 bases between them. The germline V gene encodes CDR1 SGDLS and CDR2 YYNGEE. This CDR3 contains 16 residues. The CDR3 is CASSSKPGPSGNTIYF. For the CDR3, the DNA is TGTGCCAGCAGCTCTAAACCGGGACCCTCTGGAAACACCATATATTTT.

The J gene is TRBJ2-1, the V gene TRBV7-2; 7 nucleotides align to TRBD1. V trimming: 8 bases; J trimming: 6 bases; junction bases outside the gene matches: 10. The germline V gene has CDR1 SGHTA and CDR2 FQGNSA. This CDR3 contains 14 residues. The CDR3 sequence: CASAWDSEINEQFF. CDR3 coding DNA: TGTGCCAGCGCCTGGGACAGTGAGATCAATGAGCAGTTCTTC.

This clone was seen more than once but under ten times. The rearrangement uses TRBV4-2 and TRBJ2-7; 14 nucleotides agree with TRBD2. Germline V lookup: CDR1 LGHNA, CDR2 YNFKEQ. The CDR3 length is 17 residues. V shed 3 bases, J shed 0 bases, and the junction held 4 bases outside the gene matches. The CDR3 is CASSHGTSGGVSYEQYF. CDR3 sequence (DNA): TGTGCCAGCAGCCACGGGACTAGCGGGGGCGTCTCCTACGAGCAGTACTTC.

The chain combines TRBV6-1 with TRBJ2-2, with TRBD1 matching over 8 bases. Per germline, CDR1 MNHNS and CDR2 SASEGT. The trim removed 3 bases at V and 4 bases at J, leaving 7 bases unmatched. The CDR3 loop spans 16 amino acids. CDR3 region: CASSDWTGTLTGELFF. As DNA, the CDR3 is TGTGCCAGCAGTGATTGGACAGGGACTCTCACCGGGGAGCTGTTTTTT.

V and J are TRBV5-8 and TRBJ1-4; D might be TRBD1 (5 bases). The ends were cut back, 4 bases at V and 7 bases at J, with 17 bases in the middle. CDR3 size: 15 residues. From germline, CDR1 is SGHTS and CDR2 YDEGEE. The CDR3 protein is CASSESGILGEKLFF. In nucleotides, the CDR3 is TGTGCCAGCAGCGAGTCAGGGATTCTGGGTGAAAAACTGTTTTTT.

The chain recombines TRBV4-1 with TRBJ2-7; 7 bases align to TRBD2. V was clipped by 0 bases and J by 2 bases; unmatched bases: 4. This CDR3 contains 15 residues. Germline-derived CDR1 and CDR2 are MGHRA and YSYEKL. The CDR3, as DNA: TGCGCCAGCAGCCAAGAGGGGCGGGGGACCTACGAGCAGTACTTC. Translation gives CASSQEGRGTYEQYF.

The CDR3 protein is CATSPVQGPNYNEQFF. As DNA, the CDR3 is TGTGCCACCAGTCCTGTACAGGGTCCCAACTACAATGAGCAGTTCTTC. The chain combines TRBV24-1 with TRBJ2-1; D is possibly TRBD1 (6 bases). CDR3 length: 16 amino acids. Trimming stripped 6 bases from V and 3 bases from J, with 17 bases between. Per germline, CDR1 KGHDR and CDR2 SFDVKD.

This clone was recorded only once. The chain is built from TRBV15 and TRBJ2-2, with D tentatively TRBD1 (5 bases). The CDR3 loop spans 15 amino acids. V lost 0 bases and J lost 5, with 10 bases in between. Germline loops: CDR1 LNHNV, CDR2 YYDKDF (reference sequence). CDR3 DNA sequence: TGTGCCACCAGCAGAGACAGGGTGGGGACCGGGGAGCTGTTTTTT. Protein: CATSRDRVGTGELFF.

This clone showed up just once. The chain links TRBV18 to TRBJ1-2; 9 nucleotides line up with TRBD1. This CDR3 has 13 amino acids. Germline lookup yields CDR1 KGHSH and CDR2 LQKENI. V shed 3 bases and J 8 bases; nucleotides not matched to a gene: 4. CDR3 in amino acids: CASSPDRGQGYTF. Written as DNA, the CDR3 is TGTGCCAGCTCACCGGACAGGGGCCAAGGCTACACCTTC.

In its sample, this clone was seen once. This chain links TRBV24-1 with TRBJ1-5; D ambiguous. Germline V lookup: CDR1 KGHDR, CDR2 SFDVKD. The CDR3 length is 13 residues. V lost 7 bases and J 0 bases, leaving 6 bases between the germline ends. CDR3 in amino acids: CATSTYSNQPQHF. The CDR3 coding sequence is TGTGCCACCAGCACGTATAGCAATCAGCCCCAGCATTTT.

This chain links TRBV28 with TRBJ1-2; 9 bases match TRBD1. The germline gives CDR1 MDHEN, CDR2 SYDVKM. This CDR3 has 14 amino acids. V gave up 6 bases and J gave up 4 bases; unmatched junction bases: 6. CDR3 in amino acids: CASSRTGQGYGYTF. The CDR3, as DNA: TGTGCCAGCAGCAGAACGGGACAGGGCTATGGCTACACCTTC.

The rearrangement links TRBV29-1 to TRBJ2-1; D uncertain. V was pared by 2 bases and J by 7 bases, with 3 bases between. Germline CDR1 reads SQVTM; CDR2 reads ANQGSEA. CDR3 size: 10 residues. The CDR3 here is CSVERNEQFF. Here the CDR3 DNA reads TGCAGCGTTGAACGGAATGAGCAGTTCTTC.

DNA for the CDR3: TGTGCCAGCAGCCAAATGTTGTCTAATGAAAAACTGTTTTTT. This encodes CASSQMLSNEKLFF. The chain carries TRBV3-1 (or the pseudogene TRBV3-2) and TRBJ1-4; D gene uncertain. V was cut by 2 bases and J by 3 bases, with 7 bases left in between. This CDR3 region has 14 residues. Germline values: CDR1 LGHDT, CDR2 YNNKEL (reference sequence).

The CDR3 protein is CASSSPGQGVSGELFF. The DNA of the CDR3 is TGTGCCAGCAGCTCCCCGGGACAGGGGGTATCCGGGGAGCTGTTTTTT. The chain combines TRBV7-9 with TRBJ2-2; TRBD1 matches at 11 bases. This CDR3 has 16 residues. The germline gives CDR1 SEHNR, CDR2 FQNEAQ (reference sequence). Trimming cost V 4 bases and J 6 bases; bases outside gene matches: 7.

This chain connects TRBV7-3 to TRBJ2-7; no reliable D call. This CDR3 is 13 amino acids long. Germline lookup yields CDR1 SGHTA and CDR2 FQGTGA. The V end lost 4 bases, the J end lost 5 bases, and 12 bases lay between the germline ends. CDR3 region: CASSSGSGHEQYF. Written as DNA, the CDR3 is TGTGCCAGCAGCTCCGGGTCTGGGCACGAGCAGTACTTC.